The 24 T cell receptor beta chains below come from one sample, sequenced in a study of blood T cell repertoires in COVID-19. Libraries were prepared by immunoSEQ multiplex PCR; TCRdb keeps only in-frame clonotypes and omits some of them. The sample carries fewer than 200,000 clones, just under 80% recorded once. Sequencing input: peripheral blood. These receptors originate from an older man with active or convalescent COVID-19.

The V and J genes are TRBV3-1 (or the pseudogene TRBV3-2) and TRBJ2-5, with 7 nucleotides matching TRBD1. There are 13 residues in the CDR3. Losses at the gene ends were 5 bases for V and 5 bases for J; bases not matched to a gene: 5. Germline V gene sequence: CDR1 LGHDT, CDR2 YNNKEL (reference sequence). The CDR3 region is CASSSGGRETQYF. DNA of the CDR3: TGTGCCAGCAGCTCAGGGGGTCGGGAGACCCAGTACTTC.

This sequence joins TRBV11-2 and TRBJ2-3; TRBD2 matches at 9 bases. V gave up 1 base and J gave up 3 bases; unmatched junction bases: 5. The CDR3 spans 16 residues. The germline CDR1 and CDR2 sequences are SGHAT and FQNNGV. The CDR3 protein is CASSLVASGATDTQYF. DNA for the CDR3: TGTGCCAGCAGCTTAGTGGCTAGCGGGGCAACAGATACGCAGTATTTT.

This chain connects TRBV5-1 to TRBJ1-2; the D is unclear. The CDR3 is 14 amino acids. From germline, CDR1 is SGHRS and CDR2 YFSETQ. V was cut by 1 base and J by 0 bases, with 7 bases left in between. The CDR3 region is CASSLTAANYGYTF. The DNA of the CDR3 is TGCGCCAGCAGCTTGACAGCGGCTAACTATGGCTACACCTTC.

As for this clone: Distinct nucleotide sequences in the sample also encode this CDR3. The CDR3 protein is CASSLGLAGVSYEQYF. The CDR3 bases are TGCGCCAGCAGCTTGGGACTAGCGGGAGTCTCCTACGAGCAGTACTTC. The J gene is TRBJ2-7, the V gene TRBV5-1; the match to TRBD2 covers 12 bases. V trimming: 0 bases; J trimming: 0 bases; junction bases outside the gene matches: 1. CDR3 length equals 16 residues. Germline assignment: CDR1 SGHRS and CDR2 YFSETQ.

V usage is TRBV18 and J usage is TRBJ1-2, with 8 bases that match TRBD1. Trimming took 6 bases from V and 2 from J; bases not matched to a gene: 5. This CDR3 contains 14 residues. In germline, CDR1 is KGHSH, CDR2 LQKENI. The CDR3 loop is CASSLRTGNYGYTF. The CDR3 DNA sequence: TGTGCCAGCTCCCTGCGGACAGGGAACTATGGCTACACCTTC.

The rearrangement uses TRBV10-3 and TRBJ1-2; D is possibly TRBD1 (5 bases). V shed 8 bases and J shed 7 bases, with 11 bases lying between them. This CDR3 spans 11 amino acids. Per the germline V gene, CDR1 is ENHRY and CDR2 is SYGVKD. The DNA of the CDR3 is TGTGCCATCGAGAGCGGGGGTGGCTACACCTTC. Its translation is CAIESGGGYTF.

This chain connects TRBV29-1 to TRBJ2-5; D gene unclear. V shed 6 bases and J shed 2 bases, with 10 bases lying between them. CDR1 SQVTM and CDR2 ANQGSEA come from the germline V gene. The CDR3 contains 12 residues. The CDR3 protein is CSVGDAQETQYF. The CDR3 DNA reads TGCAGCGTCGGAGACGCACAAGAGACCCAGTACTTC.

The CDR3, as DNA: TGTGCCACGTCCCCGCAGACAGGGGAAACTTTAAACACCGGGGAGCTGTTTTTT. Protein sequence: CATSPQTGETLNTGELFF. The chain uses TRBV19 and TRBJ2-2; the match to TRBD1 covers 8 bases. Germline CDR1 is LNHDA and CDR2 is SQIVND (reference sequence). V lost 10 bases, J lost 2 bases, and 18 bases stayed unmatched. The CDR3 has 18 amino acids.

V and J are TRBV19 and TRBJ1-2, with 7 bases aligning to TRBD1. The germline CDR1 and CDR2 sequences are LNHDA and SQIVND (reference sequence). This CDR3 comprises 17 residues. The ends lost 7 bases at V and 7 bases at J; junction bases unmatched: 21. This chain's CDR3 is CASMGQTNLIIGAGYTF. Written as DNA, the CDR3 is TGTGCCAGTATGGGACAGACAAACCTAATAATCGGGGCTGGCTACACCTTC. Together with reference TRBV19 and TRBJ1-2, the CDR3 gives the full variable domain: DGGITQSPKYLFRKEGQNVTLSCEQNLNHDAMYWYRQDPGQGLRLIYYSQIVNDFQKGDIAEGYSVSREKKESFPLTVTSAQKNPTAFYLCASMGQTNLIIGAGYTFGSGTRLTVV.

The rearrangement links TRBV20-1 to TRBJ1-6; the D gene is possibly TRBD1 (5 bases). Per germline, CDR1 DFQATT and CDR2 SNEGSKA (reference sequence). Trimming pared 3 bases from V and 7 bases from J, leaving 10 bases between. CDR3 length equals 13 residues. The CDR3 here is CSASGGDNSPLHF. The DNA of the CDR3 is TGCAGTGCTAGTGGGGGGGACAATTCACCCCTCCACTTT.

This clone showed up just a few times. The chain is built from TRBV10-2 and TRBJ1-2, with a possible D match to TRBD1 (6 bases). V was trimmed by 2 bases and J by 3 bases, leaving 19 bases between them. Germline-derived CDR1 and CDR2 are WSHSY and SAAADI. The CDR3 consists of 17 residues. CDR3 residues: CASSELEYREGDYGYTF. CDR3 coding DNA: TGCGCCAGCAGTGAGCTCGAATACAGGGAGGGAGACTATGGCTACACCTTC.

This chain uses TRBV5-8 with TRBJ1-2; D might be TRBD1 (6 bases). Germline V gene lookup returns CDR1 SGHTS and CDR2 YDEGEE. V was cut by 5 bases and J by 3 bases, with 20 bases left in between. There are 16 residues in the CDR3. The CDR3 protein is CASRQGGDPRHYGYTF. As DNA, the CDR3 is TGTGCCAGCAGACAGGGCGGCGACCCAAGGCACTATGGCTACACCTTC.

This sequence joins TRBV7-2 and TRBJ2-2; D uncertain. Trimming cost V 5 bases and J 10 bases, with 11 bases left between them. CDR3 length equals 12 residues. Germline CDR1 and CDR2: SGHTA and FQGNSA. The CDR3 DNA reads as TGTGCCAGCAGCCCTACCCAGGCGGAGCTGTTTTTT. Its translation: CASSPTQAELFF.

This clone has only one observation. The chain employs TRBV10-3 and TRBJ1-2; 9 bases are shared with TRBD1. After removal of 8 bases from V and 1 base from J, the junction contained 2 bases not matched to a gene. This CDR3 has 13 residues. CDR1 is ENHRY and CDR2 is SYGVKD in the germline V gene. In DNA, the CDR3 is TGTGCCATCTCGACAGGGGGTAACTATGGCTACACCTTC. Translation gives CAISTGGNYGYTF.

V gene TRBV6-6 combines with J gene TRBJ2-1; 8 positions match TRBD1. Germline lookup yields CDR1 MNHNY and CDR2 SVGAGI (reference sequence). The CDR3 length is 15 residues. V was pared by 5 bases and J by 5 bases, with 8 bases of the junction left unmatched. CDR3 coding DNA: TGTGCCAGCAGTCCCGGACAGGGCACGGACAATGAGCAGTTCTTC. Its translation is CASSPGQGTDNEQFF.

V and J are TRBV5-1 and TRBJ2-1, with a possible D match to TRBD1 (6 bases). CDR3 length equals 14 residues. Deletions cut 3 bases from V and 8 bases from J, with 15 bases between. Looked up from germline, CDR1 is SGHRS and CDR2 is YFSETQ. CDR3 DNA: TGCGCCAGCAGCTCAGGACAGACGGAGGATGAGCAGTTCTTC. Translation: CASSSGQTEDEQFF.

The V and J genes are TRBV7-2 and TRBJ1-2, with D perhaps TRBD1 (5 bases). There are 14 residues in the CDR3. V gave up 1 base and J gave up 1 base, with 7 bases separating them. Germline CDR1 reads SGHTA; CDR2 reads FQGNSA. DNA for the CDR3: TGTGCCAGCAGCTTAGACGACAGTAACTATGGCTACACCTTC. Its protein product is CASSLDDSNYGYTF.

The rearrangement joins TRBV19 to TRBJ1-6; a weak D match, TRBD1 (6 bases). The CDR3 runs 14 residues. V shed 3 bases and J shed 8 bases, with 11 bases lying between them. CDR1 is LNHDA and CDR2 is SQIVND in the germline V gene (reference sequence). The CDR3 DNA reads TGTGCCAGTAGTATCCAGGGGCAGGATTCACCCCTCCACTTT. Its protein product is CASSIQGQDSPLHF.

The DNA of the CDR3 is TGTGCCTCCTCCCACCCCCCGGACTATGGCTACACCTTC. Translating it yields CASSHPPDYGYTF. J is TRBJ1-2 and V is TRBV6-5; D ambiguous. The CDR3 consists of 13 residues. Germline CDR1 reads MNHEY; CDR2 reads SVGAGI. Deletions cut 11 bases from V and 3 bases from J, with 16 bases between.

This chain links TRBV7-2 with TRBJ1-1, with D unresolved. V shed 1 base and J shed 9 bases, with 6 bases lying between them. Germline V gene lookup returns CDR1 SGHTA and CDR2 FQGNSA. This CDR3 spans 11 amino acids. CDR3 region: CASSLVSKAFF. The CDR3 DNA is TGTGCCAGCAGCTTAGTGTCAAAAGCTTTCTTT.

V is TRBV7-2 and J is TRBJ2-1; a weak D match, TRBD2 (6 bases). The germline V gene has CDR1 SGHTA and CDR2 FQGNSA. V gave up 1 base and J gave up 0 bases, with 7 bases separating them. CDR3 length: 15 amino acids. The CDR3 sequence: CASSLGGLSYNEQFF. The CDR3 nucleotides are TGTGCCAGCAGCTTAGGGGGACTCTCCTACAATGAGCAGTTCTTC.

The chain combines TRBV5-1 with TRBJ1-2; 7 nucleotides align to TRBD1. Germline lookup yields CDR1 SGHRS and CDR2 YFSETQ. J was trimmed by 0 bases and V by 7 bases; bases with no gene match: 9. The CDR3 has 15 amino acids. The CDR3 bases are TGCGCCAGCTCTAACTCGACAGGGACTAACTATGGCTACACCTTC. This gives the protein CASSNSTGTNYGYTF.

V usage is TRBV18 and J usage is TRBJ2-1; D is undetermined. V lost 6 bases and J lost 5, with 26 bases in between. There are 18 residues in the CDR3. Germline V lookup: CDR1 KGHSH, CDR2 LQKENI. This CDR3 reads CASSSSSNRVLSHNEQFF. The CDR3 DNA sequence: TGTGCCAGCTCTTCATCATCGAACCGGGTTCTCAGCCACAATGAGCAGTTCTTC.

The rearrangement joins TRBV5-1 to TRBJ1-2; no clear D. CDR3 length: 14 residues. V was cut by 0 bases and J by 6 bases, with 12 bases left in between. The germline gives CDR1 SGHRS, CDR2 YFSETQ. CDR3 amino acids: CASSLDPRPDGYTF. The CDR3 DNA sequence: TGCGCCAGCAGCTTGGATCCGAGGCCGGATGGCTACACCTTC.